This record looks at one T cell receptor (beta chain) sequence and its context. With no exception, relapse followed autologous stem cell transplantation in all patients, and brentuximab vedotin exposure varied. The germline CDR1 and CDR2 sequences are MNHEY and SVGAGI. V lost 0 bases, J lost 4 bases, and 9 bases lay in between. The CDR3 has 14 residues. The record originates from a study of PD-1 blockade in classical Hodgkin lymphoma. TCRdb keeps only in-frame clones here, not all; method: immunoSEQ multiplex PCR. The profile covers approximately 100,000 clones, with around 88% appearing a single time and under 8% taken by the ten largest.

Specimen: peripheral blood mononuclear cells (PBMCs), collected before the second cycle of nivolumab. The chain is built from TRBV6-5 and TRBJ1-1; D may be TRBD1 (6 bases). This clonotype was sampled from a human donor with classical Hodgkin lymphoma. The CDR3 protein is CASSYSHRATEAFF. Here the CDR3 DNA reads TGTGCCAGCAGTTACTCTCACAGGGCCACTGAAGCTTTCTTT.